This T cell receptor beta chain was identified during a study of blood T cell repertoires in COVID-19. Germline V lookup: CDR1 SGDLS, CDR2 YYNGEE. Trimming took off 2 bases at V and 2 bases at J, with 14 bases between the two ends. The CDR3 has 15 residues. Libraries were prepared by immunoSEQ multiplex PCR; TCRdb keeps only in-frame clonotypes and omits some of them. The sample yields around 65,000 clones, roughly 79% seen once. Material for sequencing was peripheral blood. This receptor was obtained from a man in his sixties with acute or convalescent COVID-19. The V and J genes are TRBV9 and TRBJ2-7; tentative D call: TRBD2 (6 bases). The CDR3, as DNA: TGTGCCAGCAGCGTTCGGGACTCCAAGACCTACGAGCAGTACTTC. Translated, it gives CASSVRDSKTYEQYF.